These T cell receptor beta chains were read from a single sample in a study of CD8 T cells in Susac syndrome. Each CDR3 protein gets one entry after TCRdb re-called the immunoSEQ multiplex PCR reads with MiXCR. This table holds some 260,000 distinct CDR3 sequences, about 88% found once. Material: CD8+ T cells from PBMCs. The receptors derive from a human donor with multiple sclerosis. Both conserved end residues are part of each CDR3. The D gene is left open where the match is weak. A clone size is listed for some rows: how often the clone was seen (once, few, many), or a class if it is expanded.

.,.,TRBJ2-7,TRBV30,CAVTKGGPYEQYF,TGTGCCGTGACGAAAGGGGGGCCCTACGAGCAGTACTTC
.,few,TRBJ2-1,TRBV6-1,CASSDRGYNEQFF,TGTGCCAGCAGTGACAGGGGCTACAATGAGCAGTTCTTC
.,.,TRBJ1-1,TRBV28,CASTPPLLSEAFF,TGTGCCAGCACTCCTCCCCTTCTTTCGGAAGCTTTCTTT
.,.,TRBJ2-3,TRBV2,CASPGIVTDTQYF,TGTGCCAGCCCAGGGATTGTCACAGATACGCAGTATTTT
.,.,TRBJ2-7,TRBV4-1,CASSQDGRSFYEQYF,TGCGCCAGCAGCCAAGATGGTCGGTCCTTTTACGAGCAGTACTTC
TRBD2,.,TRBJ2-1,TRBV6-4,CASSVGGGIYNEQFF,TGTGCCAGCAGTGTGGGCGGGGGGATCTACAATGAGCAGTTCTTC
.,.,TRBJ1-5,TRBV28,CASSLRPGFQPQHF,TGTGCCAGCAGTTTAAGGCCAGGGTTTCAGCCCCAGCATTTT
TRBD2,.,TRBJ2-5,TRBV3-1,CASSPQRERPKDETQYF,TGTGCCAGCAGCCCTCAGCGGGAGAGGCCCAAGGATGAGACCCAGTACTTC
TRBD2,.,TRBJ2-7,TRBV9,CASSVGLAASYEQYF,TGTGCCAGCAGCGTAGGACTAGCGGCCTCCTACGAGCAGTACTTC
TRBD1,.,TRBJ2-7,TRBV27,CASSTSGTGGKDEQYF,TGTGCCAGCAGTACCTCAGGGACAGGGGGGAAGGACGAGCAGTACTTC
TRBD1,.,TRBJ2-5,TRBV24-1,CATSDRDSQETQYF,TGTGCCACCAGTGACCGGGACAGCCAAGAGACCCAGTACTTC
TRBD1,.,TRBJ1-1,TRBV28,CASLKAGGFIVDTEAFF,TGTGCCAGCTTAAAGGCAGGGGGCTTCATCGTAGACACTGAAGCTTTCTTT
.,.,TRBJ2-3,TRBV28,CASSFLLGRADTQYF,TGTGCCAGCAGTTTTCTGCTCGGTAGGGCAGATACGCAGTATTTT
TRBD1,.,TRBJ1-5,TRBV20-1,CSARGGGRRYSNQPQHF,TGCAGTGCTAGAGGAGGGGGCCGCCGCTATAGCAATCAGCCCCAGCATTTT
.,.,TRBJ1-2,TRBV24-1,CATSDLYDGYTF,TGTGCCACCAGTGATTTGTATGATGGCTACACCTTC
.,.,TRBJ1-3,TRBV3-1,CASSQVEGYYSGNTIYF,TGTGCCAGCAGCCAAGTCGAAGGGTACTACTCTGGAAACACCATATATTTT
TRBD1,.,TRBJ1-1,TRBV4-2,CASTDREVAEAFF,TGTGCCAGCACCGACAGGGAGGTCGCTGAAGCTTTCTTT
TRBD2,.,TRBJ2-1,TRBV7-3,CASSLVASGAYNEQFF,TGTGCCAGCAGCTTAGTTGCCAGCGGGGCCTACAATGAGCAGTTCTTC
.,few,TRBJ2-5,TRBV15,CATSRQKETQYF,TGTGCCACCAGCCGCCAGAAAGAGACCCAGTACTTC
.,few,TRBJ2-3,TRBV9,CASSVGTDTQYF,TGTGCCAGCAGCGTAGGTACCGATACGCAGTATTTT
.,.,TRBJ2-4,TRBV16,CASSQGVLGKNIQYF,TGTGCCAGCAGCCAAGGCGTGTTAGGCAAAAACATTCAGTACTTC
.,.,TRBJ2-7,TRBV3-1,CASSRGGHPTYEQYF,TGTGCCAGCAGCCGAGGAGGACACCCAACCTACGAGCAGTACTTC
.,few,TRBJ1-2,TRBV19,CASSPGRANYGYTF,TGTGCCAGTAGTCCGGGACGGGCTAACTATGGCTACACCTTC
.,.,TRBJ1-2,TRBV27,CASSFLSRGGYGYTF,TGTGCCAGCAGTTTTTTATCCAGGGGAGGATATGGCTACACCTTC
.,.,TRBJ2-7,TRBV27,CASSEGRIYEQYF,TGTGCCAGCAGCGAAGGACGGATCTACGAGCAGTACTTC
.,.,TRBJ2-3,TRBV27,CASSSSAFPVFTAYTQYF,TGTGCCAGCAGTTCCTCCGCATTTCCGGTCTTTACCGCGTATACGCAGTATTTT
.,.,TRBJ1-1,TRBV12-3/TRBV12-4,CASSQIGSYQQAFF,TGTGCCAGCAGCCAAATAGGGTCCTACCAGCAGGCTTTCTTT